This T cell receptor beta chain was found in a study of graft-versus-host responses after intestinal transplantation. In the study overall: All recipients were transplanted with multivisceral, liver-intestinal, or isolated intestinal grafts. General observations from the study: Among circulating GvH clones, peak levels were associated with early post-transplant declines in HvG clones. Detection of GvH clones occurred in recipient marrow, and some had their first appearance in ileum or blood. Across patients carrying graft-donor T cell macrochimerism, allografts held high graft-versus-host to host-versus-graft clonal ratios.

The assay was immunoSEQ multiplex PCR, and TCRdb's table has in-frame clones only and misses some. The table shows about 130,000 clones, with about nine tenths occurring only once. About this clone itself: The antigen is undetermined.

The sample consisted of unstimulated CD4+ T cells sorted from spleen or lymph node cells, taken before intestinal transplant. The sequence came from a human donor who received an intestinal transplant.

The DNA of the CDR3 is TGCGCCAGCAGCCTGGGCCGGACAGAGCCCTACGAGCAGTACTTC. This gives the protein CASSLGRTEPYEQYF. This chain joins TRBV4-1 and TRBJ2-7, with D possibly matching TRBD1 (6 bases). The V end lost 4 bases, the J end lost 2 bases, and 15 bases lay between the germline ends. CDR1 and CDR2 (germline): MGHRA, YSYEKL. This CDR3 spans 15 amino acids.